This T cell receptor (beta chain) was captured by sequencing in a study of blood T cell repertoires in COVID-19. With 5 bases removed from V and 4 bases from J, the gap between germline ends came to 18 bases. CDR3 length equals 16 residues. Germline assignment: CDR1 ENHRY and CDR2 SYGVKD. The repertoire was sequenced with immunoSEQ multiplex PCR; TCRdb's copy has only in-frame clones and lacks some. Of approximately 50,000 clones detected, roughly nine tenths appear once; the ten largest clones hold 3.5% to 4%. This clone was recorded only once. Sample: peripheral blood. The chain recombines TRBV10-3 with TRBJ2-1; D not resolved. This clonotype was obtained from a human donor in a cohort sampled during active COVID-19. Here the CDR3 reads CAISYGGTSPYNEQFF. The CDR3 DNA sequence: TGTGCCATCAGTTACGGCGGAACGTCCCCTTACAATGAGCAGTTCTTC.